The 12 T cell receptor beta chains reported below all come from one sample, sequenced in a study of technical replicates of blood from a few donors. Profiling relied on immunoSEQ multiplex PCR, and the TCRdb table lists in-frame clones only, not all of them. This table has around 79,000 clones, roughly 94% appearing once. What was sequenced was T cells isolated from PBMCs. These receptors all come from a human donor in good health.

A single count supports this clone. V and J are TRBV15 and TRBJ2-7; weak D call: TRBD1 (5 bases). The V end lost 3 bases, the J end lost 1 base, and 10 bases lay between the germline ends. CDR1 is LNHNV and CDR2 is YYDKDF in the germline V gene (reference sequence). The CDR3 is 14 amino acids. CDR3 nucleotide sequence: TGTGCCACCAGCAGCCCAGGGCGGTCCTACGAGCAGTACTTC. Its translation: CATSSPGRSYEQYF.

This chain joins TRBV2 and TRBJ2-7; perhaps TRBD1 as D (6 bases). The germline CDR1 and CDR2 sequences are SNHLY and FYNNEI. The CDR3 covers 12 residues. The V end lost 10 bases, the J end lost 2 bases, and 12 bases lay between the germline ends. The CDR3 DNA is TGTGCCACCAAGGACAGAGCCTACGAGCAGTACTTC. Residues: CATKDRAYEQYF.

The rearrangement links TRBV7-9 to TRBJ1-2; 8 bases agree with TRBD1. The V gene's germline CDR1 is SEHNR and CDR2 FQNEAQ (reference sequence). J gave up 7 bases and V 1 base, and 8 bases lay outside the gene matches. CDR3 length: 15 residues. CDR3 DNA: TGTGCCAGCAGCTTAGACTTAGGACAGGGACGTGGCTACACCTTC. Encoded protein: CASSLDLGQGRGYTF. Full variable domain (outside the CDR3, taken from reference TRBV7-9 and TRBJ1-2): DTGVSQNPRHKITKRGQNVTFRCDPISEHNRLYWYRQTLGQGPEFLTYFQNEAQLEKSRLLSDRFSAERPKGSFSTLEIQRTEQGDSAMYLCASSLDLGQGRGYTFGSGTRLTVV.

This rearrangement joins TRBV7-9 to TRBJ2-5, with a possible D match to TRBD2 (6 bases). The CDR3 is 13 residues long. Trimming stripped 8 bases from V and 5 bases from J, with 15 bases between. Germline V gene lookup returns CDR1 SEHNR and CDR2 FQNEAQ (reference sequence). Here the CDR3 reads CASSPAGTETQYF. CDR3 sequence (DNA): TGTGCCAGCTCTCCTGCGGGGACGGAGACCCAGTACTTC.

This clone was seen just once. CDR3 protein: CASSTPHASTDTQYF. The DNA for the CDR3 is TGTGCCAGCAGTACACCTCACGCTAGCACAGATACGCAGTATTTT. The chain uses TRBV27 and TRBJ2-3; D gene ambiguous. Per germline, CDR1 MNHEY and CDR2 SMNVEV (reference sequence). Trimming cost V 5 bases and J 0 bases, with 12 bases left between them. CDR3 length: 15 residues.

The chain links TRBV19 to TRBJ1-1; D unresolved. Germline CDR1 reads LNHDA; CDR2 reads SQIVND (reference sequence). V lost 4 bases, J lost 8 bases, and 17 bases lay in between. The CDR3 runs 14 residues. CDR3 protein: CASSTSTADAEAFF. CDR3 sequence (DNA): TGTGCCAGTAGTACATCTACAGCAGACGCCGAAGCTTTCTTT.

The chain has TRBV6-1 and TRBJ2-2; no clear D. This CDR3 contains 16 residues. Germline values: CDR1 MNHNS, CDR2 SASEGT. Trimming pared 4 bases from V and 5 bases from J, leaving 17 bases between. CDR3 DNA: TGTGCCAGCAGTGTACTGACAACAGTGGGTACCGGGGAGCTGTTTTTT. It translates to CASSVLTTVGTGELFF.

V and J are TRBV18 and TRBJ2-7; TRBD1 agrees at 8 bases. The CDR3 loop spans 14 amino acids. The V segment lost 3 bases and the J segment 2 bases; nucleotides outside the gene matches: 3. Germline V gene data show CDR1 as KGHSH and CDR2 as LQKENI. CDR3 protein: CASSPVTGAYEQYF. The CDR3 nucleotides are TGTGCCAGCTCACCGGTGACAGGGGCCTACGAGCAGTACTTC.

This clone was counted a single time. The genes are TRBV5-1 and TRBJ1-1; 7 positions agree with TRBD1. Per the germline V gene, CDR1 is SGHRS and CDR2 is YFSETQ. This CDR3 region has 14 residues. V dropped 3 bases and J dropped 0; count of bases not matched to a gene: 2. The CDR3, as DNA: TGCGCCAGCAGCTCGACAGGGTTGAACACTGAAGCTTTCTTT. Protein sequence: CASSSTGLNTEAFF.

CDR3 sequence: CASSPGNNEQFF. Written as DNA, the CDR3 is TGTGCCAGCAGCCCGGGGAACAATGAGCAGTTCTTC. V gene TRBV7-3 combines with J gene TRBJ2-1, with D tentatively TRBD2 (5 bases). The CDR3 totals 12 residues. Per germline, CDR1 SGHTA and CDR2 FQGTGA. V was trimmed by 5 bases and J by 5 bases, leaving 7 bases between them.

This chain uses TRBV6-5 with TRBJ1-4, with D perhaps matching TRBD1 (6 bases). The germline CDR1 and CDR2 sequences are MNHEY and SVGAGI. V was cut by 6 bases and J by 1 base, with 9 bases left in between. The CDR3 runs 14 residues. The CDR3 DNA reads TGTGCCAGCAGCCGGACAGAAACTAATGAAAAACTGTTTTTT. Its translation: CASSRTETNEKLFF.

The rearrangement uses TRBV19 and TRBJ2-1; 8 positions match TRBD2. The germline CDR1 and CDR2 sequences are LNHDA and SQIVND (reference sequence). The CDR3 contains 14 residues. V dropped 10 bases and J dropped 8; count of bases not matched to a gene: 13. The CDR3 region is CATRPFRGGYEQFF. The DNA for the CDR3 is TGTGCCACCAGACCTTTCCGCGGGGGGTATGAGCAGTTCTTC.